A single sample is the source of the 31 T cell receptor beta chains below, sequenced in a study of monozygotic twins with inflammatory bowel disease. Reanalyzing the 5' RACE reads, TCRdb keeps one entry per CDR3 protein, without DNA. This table lists 300,000 to 400,000 distinct CDR3 sequences. Sample: blood. These receptors were obtained from a human donor with ulcerative colitis or Crohn's disease, or a healthy co-twin of an affected twin (not recorded which).

V gene TRBV5-6 combines with J gene TRBJ2-3; the D call of TRBD1 rests on TCRdb alone, since no DNA is present to check it. Germline CDR1 and CDR2: SGHDT and YYEEEE. CDR3 length equals 16 residues. Here the CDR3 reads CASSLKGTGVTDTQYF.

The rearrangement uses TRBV3-1 and TRBJ2-1. Per germline, CDR1 LGHDT and CDR2 YNNKEL (reference sequence). This CDR3 is 16 amino acids long. CDR3 loop: CASSRGQTRSYNEQFF.

The chain joins TRBV27 to TRBJ2-7; the TCRdb call, TRBD1, lacks DNA for checking. CDR1 is MNHEY, CDR2 SMNVEV, per germline (reference sequence). The CDR3 loop spans 13 amino acids. CDR3 sequence reads: CASIGGPTYEQYF.

The gene calls are TRBV5-1 and TRBJ1-2; TCRdb selects TRBD1, and the lack of DNA leaves this call unchecked. From germline, CDR1 is SGHRS and CDR2 YFSETQ. The CDR3 contains 13 residues. CDR3 loop: CASSWGQSGGYTF.

The chain joins TRBV27 to TRBJ2-3; no DNA is available, so the TRBD1 call from TCRdb remains unchecked. The CDR3 sequence is 18 residues long. From germline, CDR1 is MNHEY and CDR2 SMNVEV (reference sequence). This CDR3 reads CASSLSSPPGGLTDTQYF.

The chain uses TRBV10-2 and TRBJ2-1; without DNA, the TCRdb call of TRBD2 cannot be checked. Germline V gene data show CDR1 as WSHSY and CDR2 as SAAADI. There are 13 residues in the CDR3. The CDR3 sequence is CASLLAGVSEQFF.

This chain uses TRBV20-1 with TRBJ1-1; the D gene TCRdb calls, TRBD1, cannot be checked with no DNA. The germline CDR1 and CDR2 sequences are DFQATT and SNEGSKA (reference sequence). The CDR3 spans 11 residues. This chain's CDR3 is CSAGGRTEAFF.

V and J are TRBV7-9 and TRBJ1-1. There are 17 residues in the CDR3. Per germline, CDR1 SEHNR and CDR2 FQNEAQ (reference sequence). This CDR3 is CASRPQAPARSNTEAFF.

V usage is TRBV7-3 and J usage is TRBJ1-6; lacking DNA, the TRBD1 call made by TCRdb goes unchecked. Germline V gene sequence: CDR1 SGHTA, CDR2 FQGTGA. The CDR3 spans 15 residues. The CDR3 loop reads CASSSQGVLLSPLHF.

The chain recombines TRBV7-2 with TRBJ2-1; the TCRdb call, TRBD1, lacks DNA for checking. There are 16 residues in the CDR3. CDR1 and CDR2 from the germline V gene are SGHTA and FQGNSA. The CDR3 reads CASSLDSGGHYNEQFF.

The chain is built from TRBV7-2 and TRBJ1-1. CDR3 size: 13 residues. Germline-derived CDR1 and CDR2 are SGHTA and FQGNSA. The chain's CDR3 is CASSLGVSTEAFF. Based on the CDR3 plus reference TRBV7-2 and TRBJ1-1, the full variable domain is GAGVSQSPSNKVTEKGKDVELRCDPISGHTALYWYRQSLGQGLEFLIYFQGNSAPDKSGLPSDRFSAERTGGSVSTLTIQRTQQEDSAVYLCASSLGVSTEAFFGQGTRLTVV.

The CDR3 loop reads CASRPVRATDGYTF. This chain connects TRBV21-1 to TRBJ1-2. TRBV21-1 is labeled a pseudogene. CDR3 length equals 14 residues.

The chain carries TRBV28 and TRBJ2-1; TCRdb returns TRBD2, unconfirmable since there is no DNA. The CDR3 totals 16 residues. Germline assignment: CDR1 MDHEN and CDR2 SYDVKM. The CDR3 sequence is CASSRHLAGIYNEQFF.

The genes are TRBV6-5 and TRBJ2-7; TCRdb outputs TRBD2, but without DNA this stays unchecked. CDR3 length: 17 amino acids. Germline CDR1 MNHEY, CDR2 SVGAGI. CDR3 amino acids: CASSSIPSLAAPYEQYF.

The genes are TRBV7-2 and TRBJ2-2. The CDR3 loop spans 14 amino acids. CDR1 and CDR2 from the germline V gene are SGHTA and FQGNSA. The CDR3 protein is CANIRYANTGELFF.

The chain joins TRBV7-2 to TRBJ2-4. The CDR3 has 17 amino acids. Germline CDR1 is SGHTA and CDR2 is FQGNSA. The CDR3 reads CASSPRVTGIAKNIQYF.

This chain connects TRBV7-9 to TRBJ1-2; TCRdb gives TRBD1 as the D gene, but with no DNA this cannot be confirmed. The CDR3 consists of 15 residues. Looked up from germline, CDR1 is SEHNR and CDR2 is FQNEAQ (reference sequence). The CDR3 sequence is CASSLEGNRGHGYTF. The full variable domain, its missing parts supplied by reference TRBV7-9 and TRBJ1-2, is DTGVSQNPRHKITKRGQNVTFRCDPISEHNRLYWYRQTLGQGPEFLTYFQNEAQLEKSRLLSDRFSAERPKGSFSTLEIQRTEQGDSAMYLCASSLEGNRGHGYTFGSGTRLTVV.

The chain joins TRBV19 to TRBJ2-1; TCRdb returns TRBD1, unconfirmable since there is no DNA. The length of the CDR3 is 15 residues. Germline CDR1 reads LNHDA; CDR2 reads SQIVND (reference sequence). CDR3 amino acids: CASSMGTDINNEQFF. Looking up the rest from reference TRBV19 and TRBJ2-1 gives the full variable domain: DGGITQSPKYLFRKEGQNVTLSCEQNLNHDAMYWYRQDPGQGLRLIYYSQIVNDFQKGDIAEGYSVSREKKESFPLTVTSAQKNPTAFYLCASSMGTDINNEQFFGPGTRLTVL.

The rearrangement links TRBV12-3 or TRBV12-4 to TRBJ2-1; lacking DNA, the TRBD2 call made by TCRdb goes unchecked. This CDR3 is built from 13 residues. The CDR3 here is CASSSRGYNEQFF.

CDR3 in amino acids: CASSQEPSGSRSYNEQFF. The chain employs TRBV4-1 and TRBJ2-1; TCRdb's assignment of TRBD2 cannot be checked, as there is no DNA. Per the germline V gene, CDR1 is MGHRA and CDR2 is YSYEKL. The CDR3 loop spans 18 amino acids.

The CDR3 sequence is CASSQDGGGYSYEQYF. The J gene is TRBJ2-7, the V gene TRBV4-1; the D gene TCRdb calls, TRBD1, cannot be checked with no DNA. This CDR3 is built from 16 residues. CDR1 MGHRA and CDR2 YSYEKL come from the germline V gene.

The V gene is TRBV29-1, the J gene TRBJ1-1; absent DNA, TCRdb's TRBD1 call cannot be checked. This CDR3 spans 11 amino acids. In germline, CDR1 is SQVTM, CDR2 ANQGSEA. CDR3 protein: CSVGPGTLAFF.

The rearrangement joins TRBV9 to TRBJ1-2; TCRdb outputs TRBD1, but without DNA this stays unchecked. Germline CDR1 reads SGDLS; CDR2 reads YYNGEE. The length of the CDR3 is 14 residues. CDR3 loop: CASSVRGANYGYTF.

The chain carries TRBV7-2 and TRBJ1-3. The CDR3 length is 15 residues. Germline V gene lookup returns CDR1 SGHTA and CDR2 FQGNSA. CDR3 loop: CASSLSRTSGNTIYF.

This chain joins TRBV10-3 and TRBJ2-5; the D gene TCRdb calls, TRBD1, cannot be checked with no DNA. Germline V lookup: CDR1 ENHRY, CDR2 SYGVKD. This CDR3 is 16 amino acids long. CDR3 sequence reads: CAISGGKSGGKETQYF.

The rearrangement links TRBV12-3 or TRBV12-4 to TRBJ2-2; TCRdb's D call, TRBD1, is unchecked because there is no DNA. The length of the CDR3 is 16 residues. The CDR3 loop reads CASSNSFTQGTGELFF.

The genes are TRBV7-2 and TRBJ2-7. Germline CDR1 SGHTA, CDR2 FQGNSA. The length of the CDR3 is 13 residues. The CDR3 reads CASTLAGSYEQYF.

The genes are TRBV19 and TRBJ1-3. Germline V gene sequence: CDR1 LNHDA, CDR2 SQIVND (reference sequence). The CDR3 runs to 14 residues. CDR3 amino acids: CASSRFHADHTIYF.

The chain is built from TRBV20-1 and TRBJ2-7. CDR1 and CDR2 (germline): DFQATT, SNEGSKA (reference sequence). The CDR3 extends over 11 amino acids. The CDR3 sequence: CSAATSYEQYF.

The chain is built from TRBV6-6 and TRBJ2-2; with no DNA, the TCRdb D assignment of TRBD1 cannot be verified. Germline values: CDR1 MNHNY, CDR2 SVGAGI (reference sequence). This CDR3 has 14 residues. The CDR3 protein is CASSYSRVTGELFF.

The chain employs TRBV5-1 and TRBJ2-5; no DNA is available, so the TRBD2 call from TCRdb remains unchecked. There are 14 residues in the CDR3. Germline CDR1 and CDR2: SGHRS and YFSETQ. CDR3 in amino acids: CASSYRPGGETQYF.